This TCR beta chain was recovered during a study of beta chain features in type 1 diabetes. This clone was counted only a few times. The sequenced template was cDNA made from the entire isolated RNA. The method was immunoSEQ multiplex PCR; TCRdb's version includes in-frame clones alone and lacks a portion of them. The data contain about 260,000 clones, 68% of them singletons. This TCR derives from a man aged 25-45 years in good health. Sequences were obtained from naive CD4+ T cells from blood.

CDR3 amino acids: CSVSVRNTGELFF. Written as DNA, the CDR3 is TGCAGCGTCAGTGTCAGGAACACCGGGGAGCTGTTTTTT. This rearrangement joins TRBV29-1 to TRBJ2-2; the D is unclear. CDR1 and CDR2 (germline): SQVTM, ANQGSEA. Trimming removed 6 bases at V and 1 base at J, with 9 bases between. CDR3 size: 13 residues.